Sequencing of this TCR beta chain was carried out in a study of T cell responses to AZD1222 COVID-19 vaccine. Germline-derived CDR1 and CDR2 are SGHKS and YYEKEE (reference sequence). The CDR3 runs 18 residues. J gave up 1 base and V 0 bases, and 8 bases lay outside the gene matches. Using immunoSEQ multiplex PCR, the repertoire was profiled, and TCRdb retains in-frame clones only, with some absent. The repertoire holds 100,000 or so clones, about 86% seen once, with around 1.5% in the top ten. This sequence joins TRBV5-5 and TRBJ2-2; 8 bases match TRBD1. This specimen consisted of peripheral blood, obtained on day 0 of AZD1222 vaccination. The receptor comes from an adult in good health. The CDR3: CASSLALIDRGNTGELFF. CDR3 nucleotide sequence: TGTGCCAGCAGCTTGGCTCTTATCGACAGGGGGAACACCGGGGAGCTGTTTTTT.